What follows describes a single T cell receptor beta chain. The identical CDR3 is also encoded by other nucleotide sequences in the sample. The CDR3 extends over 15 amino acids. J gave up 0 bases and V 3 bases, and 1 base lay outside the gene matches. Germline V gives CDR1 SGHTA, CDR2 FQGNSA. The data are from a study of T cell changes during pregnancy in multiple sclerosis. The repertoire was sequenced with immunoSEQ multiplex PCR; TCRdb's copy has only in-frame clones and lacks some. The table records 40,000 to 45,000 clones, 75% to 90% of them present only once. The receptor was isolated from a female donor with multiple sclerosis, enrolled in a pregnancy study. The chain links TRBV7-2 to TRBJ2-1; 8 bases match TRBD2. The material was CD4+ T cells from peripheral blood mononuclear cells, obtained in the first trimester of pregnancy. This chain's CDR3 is CASSFTSGSYNEQFF. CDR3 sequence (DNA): TGTGCCAGCAGCTTTACTAGCGGCTCCTACAATGAGCAGTTCTTC.